The 21 T cell receptor beta chains reported below all come from one sample, sequenced in a study of Ad26.COV2.S vaccination and SARS-CoV-2 variants. Treatment indicated: some 20 received Ad26.COV2.S at low or high dose, single or two shots; about 5 received placebo; per-sample allocation not given. Material that was analyzed had been drawn on day 63 after the first vaccine or placebo injection. Produced via immunoSEQ multiplex PCR; TCRdb's table is partial and in-frame only. The table has around 500,000 clones, about nine tenths seen once. The sequenced sample was peripheral blood, obtained in a trial of Ad26.COV2.S vaccine versus placebo. All receptors come from a person aged 18-65 years who received the Ad26.COV2.S COVID-19 vaccine or a placebo.

The chain uses TRBV24-1 and TRBJ2-1; 8 bases map to TRBD2. J gave up 6 bases and V 5 bases, and 11 bases lay outside the gene matches. Germline CDR1 and CDR2: KGHDR and SFDVKD. CDR3 size: 16 residues. The CDR3 is CATSALPGLGSNEQFF. In nucleotides, the CDR3 is TGTGCCACCAGTGCCCTCCCGGGACTAGGTAGCAATGAGCAGTTCTTC.

V usage is TRBV6-6 and J usage is TRBJ1-2, with a tentative D call TRBD1 (6 bases). CDR3 length: 12 amino acids. From germline, CDR1 is MNHNY and CDR2 SVGAGI (reference sequence). Trimming took 6 bases from V and 8 from J, leaving 13 bases between them. CDR3 sequence: CASRPDRPGYTF. Here the CDR3 DNA reads TGTGCCAGCAGACCGGACAGACCGGGCTACACCTTC.

The chain employs TRBV7-2 and TRBJ2-7; maybe TRBD2 (5 bases). The germline V and J ends were trimmed by 3 bases and 2 bases, with 8 bases remaining between them. Germline CDR1 and CDR2: SGHTA and FQGNSA. This CDR3 has 13 residues. The CDR3 loop is CASSLKRTYEQYF. Here the CDR3 DNA reads TGTGCCAGCAGCTTGAAGCGGACCTACGAGCAGTACTTC.

The rearrangement links TRBV3-1 (or the pseudogene TRBV3-2) to TRBJ1-2, with TRBD1 identical over 7 bases. Per germline, CDR1 LGHDT and CDR2 YNNKEL (reference sequence). This CDR3 is built from 12 residues. V trimming: 0 bases; J trimming: 9 bases; junction bases outside the gene matches: 1. For the CDR3, the DNA is TGTGCCAGCAGCCAAGAGGACAGGAGCTACACCTTC. Translated, it gives CASSQEDRSYTF.

The rearrangement links TRBV2 to TRBJ1-1; TRBD1 matches at 8 bases. Germline-derived CDR1 and CDR2 are SNHLY and FYNNEI. The CDR3 has 14 amino acids. The ends lost 7 bases at V and 0 bases at J; junction bases unmatched: 4. CDR3: CASTRTGMNTEAFF. The CDR3 nucleotides read TGTGCCAGCACCAGGACAGGGATGAACACTGAAGCTTTCTTT.

The chain links TRBV7-2 to TRBJ2-7, with 8 bases aligning to TRBD2. The CDR3 extends over 14 amino acids. Germline V gene lookup returns CDR1 SGHTA and CDR2 FQGNSA. V lost 2 bases, J lost 4 bases, and 4 bases stayed unmatched. The CDR3 DNA is TGTGCCAGCAGCTTAATAGCGGGAACATACGAGCAGTACTTC. Residues: CASSLIAGTYEQYF.

The V and J genes are TRBV7-2 and TRBJ1-5; D is unresolved. The V gene lost 1 base and the J gene lost 2 bases, with 6 bases spanning the gap. This CDR3 contains 14 residues. CDR1 and CDR2 (germline): SGHTA, FQGNSA. Here the CDR3 DNA reads TGTGCCAGCAGCTTAGTGCGAGGCAATCAGCCCCAGCATTTT. Protein: CASSLVRGNQPQHF.

The chain is built from TRBV15 and TRBJ1-4; no reliable D call. Germline CDR1 reads LNHNV; CDR2 reads YYDKDF (reference sequence). The germline V and J ends were trimmed by 2 bases and 7 bases, with 14 bases remaining between them. The CDR3 sequence is 15 residues long. Here the CDR3 DNA reads TGTGCCACCAGCAGACCCGATCCAAGGAGTGAAAAACTGTTTTTT. Its protein is CATSRPDPRSEKLFF.

V is TRBV19 and J is TRBJ1-1, with a tentative D call TRBD1 (6 bases). The V and J ends lost 4 bases and 0 bases respectively, with 9 bases between them. This CDR3 spans 14 amino acids. CDR1 is LNHDA and CDR2 is SQIVND in the germline V gene (reference sequence). DNA of the CDR3: TGTGCCAGTAGTACTGGACAGATGAACACTGAAGCTTTCTTT. The encoded protein is CASSTGQMNTEAFF.

This chain uses TRBV14 with TRBJ2-1; 9 nucleotides line up with TRBD1. In germline, CDR1 is SGHDN, CDR2 FVKESK. There are 18 residues in the CDR3. Unmatched junction bases numbered 14, after V lost 1 base and J lost 7 bases. The chain's CDR3 is CASSQGPTGTGWWNEQFF. CDR3 DNA sequence: TGTGCCAGCAGCCAAGGCCCGACCGGGACAGGGTGGTGGAATGAGCAGTTCTTC.

In regard to this clone: Other DNA sequences of this sample code for an identical CDR3. The rearrangement uses TRBV9 and TRBJ2-2; no reliable D call. The germline V gene encodes CDR1 SGDLS and CDR2 YYNGEE. V was pared by 2 bases and J by 1 base, with 0 bases between. This CDR3 region has 12 residues. CDR3 protein: CASSVNTGELFF. CDR3 bases: TGTGCCAGCAGCGTGAACACCGGGGAGCTGTTTTTT.

As for this clone: Other nucleotide sequences from this sample produce the same CDR3. The chain employs TRBV7-9 and TRBJ2-7; D gene unclear. This CDR3 comprises 12 residues. The germline V gene encodes CDR1 SEHNR and CDR2 FQNEAQ (reference sequence). V lost 1 base and J lost 3, with 4 bases in between. In nucleotides, the CDR3 is TGTGCCAGCAGCTTAGACCTCTACGAGCAGTACTTC. As protein: CASSLDLYEQYF.

CDR3 protein: CSVLRNQGTQQFF. Here the CDR3 DNA reads TGCAGCGTCCTCCGTAACCAGGGGACCCAGCAGTTCTTC. The chain carries TRBV29-1 and TRBJ2-1; D may be TRBD1 (6 bases). Germline CDR1 and CDR2: SQVTM and ANQGSEA. V lost 6 bases to trimming and J lost 11 bases, with 20 bases between them. The CDR3 loop spans 13 amino acids.

This clone was recorded once. The chain has TRBV5-1 and TRBJ1-1, with D possibly being TRBD1 (6 bases). Germline assignment: CDR1 SGHRS and CDR2 YFSETQ. CDR3 length: 17 residues. The V end lost 3 bases, the J end lost 4 bases, and 22 bases lay between the germline ends. The CDR3 DNA follows: TGCGCCAGCAGCTCCGGACAGCCTTCCTTATCTGGCACTGAAGCTTTCTTT. Translating it yields CASSSGQPSLSGTEAFF.

This rearrangement joins TRBV10-3 to TRBJ2-5; 7 bases match TRBD1. V was pared by 9 bases and J by 5 bases, with 9 bases of the junction left unmatched. The CDR3 contains 13 residues. The V gene's germline CDR1 is ENHRY and CDR2 SYGVKD. CDR3 amino acids: CAIRQGYGETQYF. In DNA form, the CDR3 reads TGTGCCATTAGACAGGGATATGGGGAGACCCAGTACTTC.

This chain connects TRBV19 to TRBJ1-4, with D perhaps matching TRBD1 (5 bases). The germline CDR1 and CDR2 sequences are LNHDA and SQIVND (reference sequence). This CDR3 has 15 amino acids. Trimming took 7 bases from V and 5 from J, leaving 17 bases between them. CDR3 in amino acids: CASTLYGARNEKLFF. For the CDR3, the DNA is TGTGCCAGTACACTTTACGGGGCAAGGAATGAAAAACTGTTTTTT.

The chain links TRBV2 to TRBJ2-4; 8 nucleotides match TRBD1. V lost 4 bases, J lost 3 bases, and 11 bases stayed unmatched. Germline V gene data show CDR1 as SNHLY and CDR2 as FYNNEI. This CDR3 spans 17 amino acids. In DNA form, the CDR3 reads TGTGCCAGCAGTGGCCTACAGGGGGAAATTGACAAAAACATTCAGTACTTC. It specifies CASSGLQGEIDKNIQYF.

The chain uses TRBV10-3 and TRBJ2-1, with 10 nucleotides matching TRBD2. CDR1 is ENHRY and CDR2 is SYGVKD in the germline V gene. V lost 6 bases and J lost 1; bases outside the gene matches: 3. The CDR3 runs 15 residues. The CDR3, as DNA: TGTGCCATCAGCCTAGCGGGAGAATCCTACAATGAGCAGTTCTTC. This gives the protein CAISLAGESYNEQFF.

The chain combines TRBV5-1 with TRBJ2-7; TRBD2 is a possible D gene (5 bases). Trimming took 4 bases from V and 7 from J, leaving 18 bases between them. This CDR3 has 14 amino acids. CDR1 is SGHRS, CDR2 YFSETQ, per germline. CDR3 loop: CASSLPGTSGEQYF. The CDR3 region has the DNA TGCGCCAGCAGCCTCCCAGGCACATCGGGGGAGCAGTACTTC.

The CDR3 here is CASSMAGSQRSPLHF. CDR3 sequence (DNA): TGTGCCAGTAGTATGGCAGGGTCCCAGCGTTCACCCCTCCACTTT. The rearrangement links TRBV19 to TRBJ1-6; a weak D match, TRBD1 (5 bases). With 3 bases removed from V and 9 bases from J, the gap between germline ends came to 15 bases. This CDR3 region has 15 residues. Germline V gene sequence: CDR1 LNHDA, CDR2 SQIVND (reference sequence).

This clone was observed a few times. V and J are TRBV18 and TRBJ1-1; 8 bases line up with TRBD1. J was trimmed by 0 bases and V by 3 bases; bases with no gene match: 6. Germline CDR1 is KGHSH and CDR2 is LQKENI. The CDR3 has 16 amino acids. CDR3 coding DNA: TGTGCCAGCTCACCGCCCACGACAGGGGTGAACACTGAAGCTTTCTTT. This codes for CASSPPTTGVNTEAFF.